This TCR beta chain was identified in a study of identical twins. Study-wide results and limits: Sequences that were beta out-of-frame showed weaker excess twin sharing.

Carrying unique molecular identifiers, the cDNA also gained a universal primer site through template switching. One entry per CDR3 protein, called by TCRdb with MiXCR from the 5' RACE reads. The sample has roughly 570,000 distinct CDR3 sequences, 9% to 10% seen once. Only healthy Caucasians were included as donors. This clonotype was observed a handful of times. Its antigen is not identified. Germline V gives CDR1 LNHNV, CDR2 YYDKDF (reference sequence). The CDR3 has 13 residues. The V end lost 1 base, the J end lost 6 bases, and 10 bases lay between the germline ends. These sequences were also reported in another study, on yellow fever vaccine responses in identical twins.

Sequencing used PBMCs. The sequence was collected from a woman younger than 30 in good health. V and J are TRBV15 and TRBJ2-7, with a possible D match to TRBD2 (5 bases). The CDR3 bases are TGTGCCACCAGCAGAGGTTACGGGGTCGAGCAGTACTTC. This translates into CATSRGYGVEQYF.